The following is a T cell receptor beta chain sequence with its context. In the original processing: Amplifying reference gene primers gave estimates of nucleated cell counts. Assay: immunoSEQ multiplex PCR; the TCRdb copy retains only in-frame clones and omits some. Clonal size and the V and J genes are those of that table, whereas D and trimming came from the DNA. The sample yields 100,000 to 150,000 clones, around four fifths seen once. After removal of 1 base from V and 0 bases from J, the junction contained 10 bases not matched to a gene. CDR1 and CDR2 (germline): SGHRS, YFSETQ. The CDR3 covers 19 residues. The data were obtained in a study of blood T cell repertoires in COVID-19. About the study: Acute-phase and convalescent COVID-19 samples originated in the United States, Italy and Spain. Sources were T cells, B-cell-depleted T cells, or PBMCs; the material itself was cDNA or gDNA.

This TCR was sampled from a man aged 55-75 years with acute or convalescent COVID-19. Material: peripheral blood. The chain recombines TRBV5-1 with TRBJ2-5; 12 bases match TRBD2. CDR3 residues: CASSLRLAGGLFNQETQYF. In DNA form, the CDR3 reads TGCGCCAGCAGCTTGAGGCTAGCGGGGGGGCTGTTTAACCAAGAGACCCAGTACTTC.